The clone carrying this T cell receptor beta chain was observed many times. Breast cancer patients provided tissue from their axillary draining lymph nodes. These data originate in a study of breast tumors, draining lymph nodes, adjacent tissues. V lost 5 bases and J lost 6; bases outside the gene matches: 9. The V gene's germline CDR1 is MNHEY and CDR2 SVGAGI. The CDR3 covers 14 residues. TCRdb processed the multiplex PCR reads anew with MiXCR; each CDR3 protein has one entry. The sample yields around 140,000 distinct CDR3 sequences, about 20% seen once. This chain links TRBV6-5 with TRBJ1-2, with 7 bases lining up with TRBD1. The sequence came from a female donor with breast cancer. Some clones in this sample may be carry-over from other donors' samples. Sequencing was done on a sample of axillary lymph node tissue. CDR3 in DNA: TGTGCCAGCAGTGGCCAGGGAGGGGGCAATGGCTACACCTTC. Translation: CASSGQGGGNGYTF.